Each of the 4 T cell receptor beta chains below was sequenced from the same sample in a study of T cells after posttransplantation cyclophosphamide. Busulfan-fludarabine conditioning, marrow transplant, and cyclophosphamide on days +3 and +4 were administered. Only in-frame clones appear in the TCRdb table, and some are missing; sequencing was by immunoSEQ multiplex PCR. The sample is made up of over 15,000 clones, none counted only once. The specimen was PBMCs, collected after allogeneic stem cell transplant with posttransplant cyclophosphamide. The receptors here all came from a female patient aged 30 to 40 who received an allogeneic stem cell transplant from a related donor, was CMV-positive, and had no GVHD. Some T cells here may be from the graft donor.

In its sample, this clone was seen many times. The chain is built from TRBV28 and TRBJ2-1; 12 nucleotides line up with TRBD2. Germline V CDR1 and CDR2: MDHEN, SYDVKM. This CDR3 is 17 amino acids long. The V segment lost 6 bases and the J segment 12 bases; nucleotides outside the gene matches: 18. The CDR3 region is CASSPGGGTSGFGVQFF. CDR3 in DNA: TGTGCCAGCAGCCCTGGGGGTGGGACTAGCGGGTTCGGCGTGCAGTTCTTC.

Many counts were recorded for this clone. This chain links TRBV4-3 with TRBJ2-1; tentatively, D is TRBD2 (6 bases). The length of the CDR3 is 15 residues. Germline-derived CDR1 and CDR2 are LGHNA and YSLEER. The V end lost 0 bases, the J end lost 4 bases, and 10 bases lay between the germline ends. CDR3 sequence (DNA): TGCGCCAGCAGCCAAGACGGAGGGAGGTACAATGAGCAGTTCTTC. Translating it yields CASSQDGGRYNEQFF.

Many counts were recorded for this clone. The chain has TRBV11-2 and TRBJ2-2, with D perhaps TRBD2 (6 bases). CDR1 and CDR2 (germline): SGHAT, FQNNGV. The CDR3 totals 15 residues. The V end lost 4 bases, the J end lost 5 bases, and 14 bases lay between the germline ends. DNA for the CDR3: TGTGCCAGCAGCTCGACCGGGACTCAGACCGGGGAGCTGTTTTTT. The encoded protein is CASSSTGTQTGELFF.

This clone was picked up many times. The chain uses TRBV28 and TRBJ2-7, with a tentative D call TRBD2 (6 bases). The CDR3 sequence is 14 residues long. V lost 8 bases and J 2 bases, leaving 16 bases between the germline ends. CDR1 MDHEN and CDR2 SYDVKM come from the germline V gene. The DNA for the CDR3 is TGTGCCAGCTCCAAACCGGCTAGCGCCTACGAGCAGTACTTC. The encoded protein is CASSKPASAYEQYF.